The 3 T cell receptor beta chains presented below share a single source sample, sequenced in a study of beta chain features in type 1 diabetes. As every portion of the isolated RNA was reverse transcribed, the sequencing read expressed TCRB transcripts. Produced via immunoSEQ multiplex PCR; TCRdb's table is partial and in-frame only. The sample carries 350,000 to 450,000 clones, approximately 16% recorded once. The specimen sequenced was naive CD4+ T cells from blood. The receptors derive from a young woman in good health.

This sequence joins TRBV5-1 and TRBJ2-5; a possible D gene is TRBD1 (6 bases). The germline V gene encodes CDR1 SGHRS and CDR2 YFSETQ. CDR3 size: 20 residues. V lost 1 base to trimming and J lost 3 bases, with 28 bases between them. The CDR3 sequence: CASSLTRGRSQNEDEETQYF. For the CDR3, the DNA is TGCGCCAGCAGCTTGACCAGGGGCAGGTCCCAGAATGAAGATGAAGAGACCCAGTACTTC.

This clone was recorded only once. The chain carries TRBV15 and TRBJ2-1; D remains ambiguous. The V and J ends lost 0 bases and 9 bases respectively, with 6 bases between them. Germline assignment: CDR1 LNHNV and CDR2 YYDKDF (reference sequence). This CDR3 has 12 amino acids. CDR3 nucleotides: TGTGCCACCAGCAGAGATCGAGGTGAGCAGTTCTTC. This codes for CATSRDRGEQFF. The whole variable domain, remainder taken from reference TRBV15 and TRBJ2-1, is DAMVIQNPRYQVTQFGKPVTLSCSQTLNHNVMYWYQQKSSQAPKLLFHYYDKDFNNEADTPDNFQSRRPNTSFCFLDIRSPGLGDTAMYLCATSRDRGEQFFGPGTRLTVL.

This clone showed up just once. The chain combines TRBV19 with TRBJ2-1, with 9 bases identical to TRBD2. The germline gives CDR1 LNHDA, CDR2 SQIVND (reference sequence). V gave up 6 bases and J gave up 4 bases; unmatched junction bases: 4. The CDR3 has 14 residues. CDR3 residues: CASSVSGGYNEQFF. CDR3 nucleotides: TGTGCCAGTAGCGTTAGCGGGGGATACAATGAGCAGTTCTTC.